This TCR beta chain was sequenced in a study of technical replicates of blood from a few donors. Libraries were prepared by immunoSEQ multiplex PCR; TCRdb keeps only in-frame clonotypes and omits some of them. The table includes about 80,000 clones, 70% to 90% detected once. The CDR3 totals 16 residues. The V end was cut by 0 bases, the J end by 6 bases, with 17 bases between. Germline V gene lookup returns CDR1 SGHRS and CDR2 YFSETQ. V gene TRBV5-1 combines with J gene TRBJ2-3; possibly TRBD1 for D (6 bases). This receptor was obtained from a human donor in good health. Some clones in this sample may be carry-over from other donors' samples. Sequencing used PBMCs. As DNA, the CDR3 is TGCGCCAGCAGCTTGGCTGGAACAATGGGGGCGGATACGCAGTATTTT. Encoded protein: CASSLAGTMGADTQYF.